The next 32 T cell receptor beta chains were all read from a single sample in a study of shared clonotypes between healthy human individuals. Here immunoSEQ multiplex PCR was the method, and the copy in TCRdb shows in-frame clones only, minus some. The profile covers approximately 1.4 million clones, with 95% to 99% appearing a single time and roughly 0.42% taken by the ten largest. The sample taken for sequencing was naive CD4+ T cells sorted from blood. Specified subset: CD45RA+ positively selected. The receptors here all came from a man aged 25 to 45 in good health.

This clone was found once. This sequence joins TRBV27 and TRBJ2-7, with 9 positions matching TRBD2. The trim removed 5 bases at V and 4 bases at J, leaving 12 bases unmatched. The CDR3 spans 16 residues. CDR1 is MNHEY and CDR2 is SMNVEV in the germline V gene (reference sequence). CDR3: CASSQGLANGGYEQYF. The DNA for the CDR3 is TGTGCCAGCAGTCAGGGACTAGCTAACGGGGGGTACGAGCAGTACTTC.

The chain has TRBV28 and TRBJ2-3; perhaps TRBD1 as D (6 bases). The CDR3 is 11 residues long. Trimming removed 10 bases from V and 6 bases from J, with 11 bases in between. Germline V gene sequence: CDR1 MDHEN, CDR2 SYDVKM. The CDR3 reads CAIQGKDTQYF. The CDR3 DNA sequence: TGTGCCATCCAGGGGAAGGATACGCAGTATTTT.

The CDR3 bases are TGTGCCAGCAGCTTATCTAGCGGGAGATTGTACGAGCAGTACTTC. This encodes CASSLSSGRLYEQYF. The chain has TRBV7-6 and TRBJ2-7; 10 bases line up with TRBD2. This CDR3 has 15 residues. V gave up 2 bases and J gave up 4 bases; unmatched junction bases: 5. Per germline, CDR1 SGHVS and CDR2 FNYEAQ.

This sequence joins TRBV7-8 and TRBJ2-7; D remains unclear. The CDR3 contains 12 residues. Germline assignment: CDR1 SGHVS and CDR2 FQNEAQ. V lost 2 bases, J lost 5 bases, and 7 bases lay in between. CDR3 region: CASSLNVNEQYF. In DNA, the CDR3 is TGTGCCAGCAGCTTAAATGTCAACGAGCAGTACTTC.

CDR3 protein: CATSGAGQPQHF. As DNA, the CDR3 is TGTGCCACCAGTGGGGCAGGTCAGCCCCAGCATTTT. This chain uses TRBV15 with TRBJ1-5; a weak D match, TRBD1 (5 bases). Trimming took 6 bases from V and 6 from J, leaving 9 bases between them. CDR1 and CDR2 (germline): LNHNV, YYDKDF (reference sequence). CDR3 length: 12 residues.

The chain joins TRBV5-5 to TRBJ2-7, with a tentative D call TRBD1 (6 bases). The CDR3 extends over 11 amino acids. Between the trimmed V and J ends, which lost 5 bases and 7 bases, there was a span of 10 bases. CDR1 and CDR2 from the germline V gene are SGHKS and YYEKEE (reference sequence). CDR3 nucleotides: TGTGCCAGCAGTACCGGGACAGAGCAGTACTTC. Amino acids: CASSTGTEQYF. Combining the CDR3 with reference TRBV5-5 and TRBJ2-7 gives the whole variable domain DAGVTQSPTHLIKTRGQQVTLRCSPISGHKSVSWYQQVLGQGPQFIFQYYEKEERGRGNFPDRFSARQFPNYSSELNVNALLLGDSALYLCASSTGTEQYFGPGTRLTVT.

The V gene is TRBV28, the J gene TRBJ1-2; TRBD1 is a possible D gene (6 bases). The CDR3 loop spans 15 amino acids. V was shortened by 5 bases and J by 4 bases, with 17 bases between the two germline ends. Germline CDR1 MDHEN, CDR2 SYDVKM. CDR3: CASSNRNRERYGYTF. The CDR3 nucleotides are TGTGCCAGCAGTAACCGGAACAGGGAGCGCTATGGCTACACCTTC.

The gene calls are TRBV5-4 and TRBJ2-7; 7 bases map to TRBD2. CDR3 length: 15 residues. CDR1 is SGHNT and CDR2 is YYREEE in the germline V gene (reference sequence). Trimming at V came to 4 bases and at J to 2 bases, leaving 9 bases not matched to a gene. CDR3 loop: CASSLAGGSTYEQYF. CDR3 DNA: TGTGCCAGCAGCCTGGCTGGCGGGAGTACCTACGAGCAGTACTTC.

This clone was found once. This chain links TRBV29-1 with TRBJ2-3; D gene uncertain. Germline values: CDR1 SQVTM, CDR2 ANQGSEA. Deletions cut 3 bases from V and 7 bases from J, with 14 bases between. CDR3 length: 13 amino acids. CDR3 nucleotides: TGCAGCGTTGACGCCGGTAGGGCCTATACGCAGTATTTT. It translates to CSVDAGRAYTQYF.

This chain joins TRBV11-2 and TRBJ2-7, with a weak D call TRBD2 (6 bases). CDR3 size: 14 residues. Germline V lookup: CDR1 SGHAT, CDR2 FQNNGV. Trimming left V 3 bases short and J 3 bases short, with 12 bases between. The CDR3, as DNA: TGTGCCAGCAGCTTGAGGAGGGGAAGCTACGAGCAGTACTTC. It is translated as CASSLRRGSYEQYF.

This chain joins TRBV11-2 and TRBJ2-7, with D uncertain. Germline CDR1 SGHAT, CDR2 FQNNGV. This CDR3 spans 11 amino acids. The germline V and J ends were trimmed by 0 bases and 7 bases, with 4 bases remaining between them. CDR3 residues: CASSLEKEQYF. The CDR3 DNA reads as TGTGCCAGCAGCTTAGAAAAGGAGCAGTACTTC.

In DNA, the CDR3 is TGTGCCAGCAGCTTGCAACAGGACACTGAAGCTTTCTTT. Translating gives CASSLQQDTEAFF. The V call is TRBV5-4, the J call TRBJ1-1; maybe TRBD1 (5 bases). Germline V CDR1 and CDR2: SGHNT, YYREEE (reference sequence). This CDR3 comprises 13 residues. Trimming removed 1 base at V and 3 bases at J, with 7 bases between.

The genes are TRBV7-8 and TRBJ2-2, with D perhaps matching TRBD1 (6 bases). Germline-derived CDR1 and CDR2 are SGHVS and FQNEAQ. V gave up 7 bases and J gave up 6 bases, with 12 bases separating them. CDR3 size: 13 residues. The chain's CDR3 is CASTQGLPGELFF. CDR3 coding DNA: TGTGCCAGCACCCAGGGGCTTCCCGGGGAGCTGTTTTTT.

This sequence joins TRBV11-2 and TRBJ1-2; D uncertain. There are 14 residues in the CDR3. The V gene lost 5 bases and the J gene lost 4 bases, with 14 bases spanning the gap. Germline CDR1 reads SGHAT; CDR2 reads FQNNGV. The CDR3 reads CASSPGSLGYGYTF. The DNA of the CDR3 is TGTGCCAGCAGCCCCGGAAGCCTGGGCTATGGCTACACCTTC. The entire variable domain, with the rest obtained from reference TRBV11-2 and TRBJ1-2, is as follows: EAGVAQSPRYKIIEKRQSVAFWCNPISGHATLYWYQQILGQGPKLLIQFQNNGVVDDSQLPKDRFSAERLKGVDSTLKIQPAKLEDSAVYLCASSPGSLGYGYTFGSGTRLTVV.

The V gene is TRBV19, the J gene TRBJ2-2, with 9 bases fitting TRBD1. Germline values: CDR1 LNHDA, CDR2 SQIVND (reference sequence). The ends lost 4 bases at V and 0 bases at J; junction bases unmatched: 3. The CDR3 runs 16 residues. The CDR3 DNA is TGTGCCAGTAGTACGCGGACAGGGGCGAACACCGGGGAGCTGTTTTTT. It codes for CASSTRTGANTGELFF.

The chain links TRBV7-9 to TRBJ1-1; TRBD1 is a possible D gene (5 bases). Germline V gene lookup returns CDR1 SEHNR and CDR2 FQNEAQ (reference sequence). V was pared by 3 bases and J by 0 bases, with 17 bases between. This CDR3 spans 17 amino acids. The CDR3 is CASSLVQGLNMNTEAFF. The DNA for the CDR3 is TGTGCCAGCAGCTTGGTCCAGGGACTAAATATGAACACTGAAGCTTTCTTT. The full variable domain, completed using reference TRBV7-9 and TRBJ1-1, is DTGVSQNPRHKITKRGQNVTFRCDPISEHNRLYWYRQTLGQGPEFLTYFQNEAQLEKSRLLSDRFSAERPKGSFSTLEIQRTEQGDSAMYLCASSLVQGLNMNTEAFFGQGTRLTVV.

This chain connects TRBV9 to TRBJ2-7, with D possibly matching TRBD2 (6 bases). This CDR3 comprises 15 residues. V was clipped by 4 bases and J by 4 bases, with 18 bases between them. Germline assignment: CDR1 SGDLS and CDR2 YYNGEE. CDR3 sequence (DNA): TGTGCCAGCAGCCAAGGGGCGGGATATGCGTACGAGCAGTACTTC. It translates to CASSQGAGYAYEQYF.

The V call is TRBV7-2, the J call TRBJ2-3, with 16 nucleotides matching TRBD2. V was clipped by 3 bases and J by 4 bases; unmatched bases: 4. The CDR3 has 17 amino acids. Germline V gene lookup returns CDR1 SGHTA and CDR2 FQGNSA. This chain's CDR3 is CASSFLGTSGRADTQYF. CDR3 in DNA: TGTGCCAGCAGCTTTCTAGGGACTAGCGGGAGGGCAGATACGCAGTATTTT. Complete variable domain (other parts from reference TRBV7-2 and TRBJ2-3): GAGVSQSPSNKVTEKGKDVELRCDPISGHTALYWYRQSLGQGLEFLIYFQGNSAPDKSGLPSDRFSAERTGGSVSTLTIQRTQQEDSAVYLCASSFLGTSGRADTQYFGPGTRLTVL.

The chain couples TRBV2 to TRBJ2-1; TRBD1 matches at 10 bases. The length of the CDR3 is 15 residues. The germline CDR1 and CDR2 sequences are SNHLY and FYNNEI. V was clipped by 7 bases and J by 3 bases; unmatched bases: 6. This chain's CDR3 is CASTTGQGDYNEQFF. CDR3 in DNA: TGTGCCAGCACCACCGGACAGGGGGACTACAATGAGCAGTTCTTC.

This chain connects TRBV7-9 to TRBJ2-7; D tentatively reads TRBD1 or TRBD2 (5 bases each). This CDR3 region has 15 residues. Looked up from germline, CDR1 is SEHNR and CDR2 is FQNEAQ (reference sequence). The V end lost 5 bases, the J end lost 6 bases, and 20 bases lay between the germline ends. The CDR3 reads CASSPLPGLPAEQYF. The CDR3 DNA reads TGTGCCAGCAGCCCACTCCCGGGGCTCCCGGCCGAGCAGTACTTC.

The CDR3, as DNA: TGTGCCAGCAGCGTAGATACGTACACTGAAGCTTTCTTT. This sequence encodes CASSVDTYTEAFF. V usage is TRBV9 and J usage is TRBJ1-1; D is ambiguous. V gave up 0 bases and J gave up 3 bases, with 6 bases separating them. CDR1 and CDR2 (germline): SGDLS, YYNGEE. The CDR3 is 13 residues long.

The rearrangement uses TRBV5-1 and TRBJ2-5; D may be TRBD1 (5 bases). Germline CDR1 is SGHRS and CDR2 is YFSETQ. Between the trimmed V and J ends, which lost 8 bases and 2 bases, there was a span of 13 bases. CDR3 length: 13 residues. The CDR3 sequence: CASTGFGQETQYF. CDR3 nucleotide sequence: TGCGCCAGTACAGGTTTTGGACAAGAGACCCAGTACTTC.

The chain combines TRBV27 with TRBJ2-7, with TRBD2 matching 7 bases. The germline V gene encodes CDR1 MNHEY and CDR2 SMNVEV (reference sequence). The V gene end was trimmed by 10 bases and the J gene end by 0 bases; junction bases not matched to a gene: 6. The CDR3 totals 13 residues. The CDR3 loop reads CATRSGGSYEQYF. CDR3 bases: TGTGCCACCCGGTCGGGGGGCTCCTACGAGCAGTACTTC.

The chain joins TRBV5-1 to TRBJ2-7; D is ambiguous. V was cut by 4 bases and J by 3 bases, with 11 bases left in between. The CDR3 spans 13 residues. Germline-derived CDR1 and CDR2 are SGHRS and YFSETQ. The CDR3 sequence is CASSLEGYYEQYF. As DNA, the CDR3 is TGCGCCAGCAGCCTCGAAGGCTACTACGAGCAGTACTTC.

V is TRBV19 and J is TRBJ1-5; D is possibly TRBD1 (6 bases). Germline lookup yields CDR1 LNHDA and CDR2 SQIVND (reference sequence). This CDR3 has 14 amino acids. Trimming removed 6 bases from V and 5 bases from J, with 14 bases in between. Here the CDR3 reads CASSSRWGHQPQHF. CDR3 DNA: TGTGCCAGTAGCTCTAGGTGGGGGCATCAGCCCCAGCATTTT.

The genes are TRBV10-1 and TRBJ2-1; TRBD1 might be the D (6 bases). CDR3 length: 16 residues. V dropped 3 bases and J dropped 0 bases, with 12 bases sitting between them. The V gene's germline CDR1 is WNHNN and CDR2 SYGVQD (reference sequence). The CDR3 region is CASSDLVDSSYNEQFF. The CDR3 DNA is TGCGCCAGCAGTGACCTCGTGGACAGCTCCTACAATGAGCAGTTCTTC.

The chain links TRBV15 to TRBJ2-6, with D uncertain. The germline CDR1 and CDR2 sequences are LNHNV and YYDKDF (reference sequence). V was shortened by 1 base and J by 3 bases, with 13 bases between the two germline ends. The CDR3 extends over 17 amino acids. The CDR3 DNA is TGTGCCACCAGCAGAGTGGGGTTCCTCTTTGGGGCCAACGTCCTGACTTTC. Its translation: CATSRVGFLFGANVLTF.

The V and J genes are TRBV28 and TRBJ2-1; 7 bases agree with TRBD2. The CDR3 is made up of 18 amino acids. J gave up 1 base and V 6 bases, and 15 bases lay outside the gene matches. Germline loops: CDR1 MDHEN, CDR2 SYDVKM. The chain's CDR3 is CASRFRRGRAGSYNEQFF. The CDR3 region has the DNA TGTGCCAGCAGATTTCGCCGAGGGAGGGCTGGATCCTACAATGAGCAGTTCTTC.

The chain combines TRBV5-1 with TRBJ2-2; unclear D gene. With 4 bases removed from V and 3 bases from J, the gap between germline ends came to 13 bases. Germline V CDR1 and CDR2: SGHRS, YFSETQ. The CDR3 has 15 amino acids. The CDR3 DNA is TGCGCCAGCAGCCCCCTTCTCCCCGACACCGGGGAGCTGTTTTTT. Its protein product is CASSPLLPDTGELFF. The full variable domain, completed using reference TRBV5-1 and TRBJ2-2, is KAGVTQTPRYLIKTRGQQVTLSCSPISGHRSVSWYQQTPGQGLQFLFEYFSETQRNKGNFPGRFSGRQFSNSRSEMNVSTLELGDSALYLCASSPLLPDTGELFFGEGSRLTVL.

V is TRBV27 and J is TRBJ2-1; no definite D call. The germline V gene encodes CDR1 MNHEY and CDR2 SMNVEV (reference sequence). CDR3 length: 16 residues. Trimming took 2 bases from V and 4 from J, leaving 15 bases between them. The CDR3 loop reads CASSLHQATLYNEQFF. CDR3 coding DNA: TGTGCCAGCAGTTTACACCAGGCAACCCTTTACAATGAGCAGTTCTTC.

The genes are TRBV10-2 and TRBJ2-7, with 8 bases matching TRBD2. V was pared by 0 bases and J by 5 bases, with 9 bases of the junction left unmatched. This CDR3 is built from 16 residues. In germline, CDR1 is WSHSY, CDR2 SAAADI. The CDR3 DNA reads as TGCGCCAGCAGTGAGTCGCTACGGACTAGCCGCAACGAGCAGTACTTC. Translation gives CASSESLRTSRNEQYF.

This chain uses TRBV20-1 with TRBJ1-1; D gene ambiguous. The V gene's germline CDR1 is DFQATT and CDR2 SNEGSKA (reference sequence). With 6 bases removed from V and 1 base from J, the gap between germline ends came to 6 bases. The CDR3 has 11 amino acids. This CDR3 reads CSANKNTEAFF. For the CDR3, the DNA is TGCAGTGCAAACAAGAACACTGAAGCTTTCTTT.